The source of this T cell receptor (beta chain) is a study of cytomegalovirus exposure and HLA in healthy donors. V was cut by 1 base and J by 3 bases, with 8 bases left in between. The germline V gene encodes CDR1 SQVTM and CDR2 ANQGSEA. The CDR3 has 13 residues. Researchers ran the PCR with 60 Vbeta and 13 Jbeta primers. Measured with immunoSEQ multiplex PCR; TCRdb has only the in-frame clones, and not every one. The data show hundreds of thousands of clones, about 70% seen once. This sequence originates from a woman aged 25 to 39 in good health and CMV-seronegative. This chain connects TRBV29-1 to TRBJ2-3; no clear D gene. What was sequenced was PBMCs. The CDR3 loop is CSVEGAETDTQYF. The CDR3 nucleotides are TGCAGCGTTGAAGGAGCTGAGACAGATACGCAGTATTTT.